One sample yielded the 6 T cell receptor beta chains listed below, sequenced in a study of cytomegalovirus exposure and HLA in healthy donors (dated by TCRdb to 2015 to 2018). To prepare the library, the immunoSEQ multiplex PCR assay was applied. A mixture of 60 forward primers for TCR Vbeta segments and 13 reverse primers for TCR Jbeta segments was used in the multiplex PCR. TCRdb provides this immuneACCESS table in a form limited to in-frame rearrangements. Some clones are lacking; in checked studies, under half of them reflect an unresolved V gene, and why the rest are absent is not known. Across this sample there are around 210,000 clones, with 79% seen only once. Roughly 0.4% of the sample rests with the top ten. Sequenced material: PBMCs. These receptors were collected from a male donor in good health and CMV-seropositive.

The chain has TRBV19 and TRBJ1-1; D might be TRBD1 (5 bases). V was shortened by 6 bases and J by 6 bases, with 14 bases between the two germline ends. This CDR3 is built from 13 residues. CDR1 is LNHDA, CDR2 SQIVND, per germline (reference sequence). As DNA, the CDR3 is TGTGCCAGTAGCGCCCAGGGATTCGCTGAAGCTTTCTTT. Its translation is CASSAQGFAEAFF.

This clone was recorded a few times. This CDR3 is CASSVLGQGNNEQFF. In DNA, the CDR3 is TGTGCCAGCAGCGTCCTGGGACAGGGGAACAATGAGCAGTTCTTC. The chain joins TRBV9 to TRBJ2-1; 10 nucleotides agree with TRBD1. Germline lookup yields CDR1 SGDLS and CDR2 YYNGEE. The V and J ends lost 2 bases and 5 bases, in that order; junction bases with no gene match: 4. The CDR3 length is 15 residues.

The V and J genes are TRBV7-9 and TRBJ2-1, with 11 bases fitting TRBD2. CDR1 SEHNR and CDR2 FQNEAQ come from the germline V gene (reference sequence). V lost 4 bases and J lost 1; bases outside the gene matches: 12. This CDR3 has 19 residues. In DNA form, the CDR3 reads TGTGCCAGCAGCTCCGCCGGGACTAGCGGAACCCAATCCTACAATGAGCAGTTCTTC. Translation gives CASSSAGTSGTQSYNEQFF. Full variable domain (missing parts from reference TRBV7-9 and TRBJ2-1): DTGVSQNPRHKITKRGQNVTFRCDPISEHNRLYWYRQTLGQGPEFLTYFQNEAQLEKSRLLSDRFSAERPKGSFSTLEIQRTEQGDSAMYLCASSSAGTSGTQSYNEQFFGPGTRLTVL.

The chain combines TRBV7-9 with TRBJ1-1, with no clear D. V was pared by 3 bases and J by 7 bases, with 12 bases between. Germline lookup yields CDR1 SEHNR and CDR2 FQNEAQ (reference sequence). This CDR3 has 13 amino acids. The CDR3 region has the DNA TGTGCCAGCAGCTTGCGGCAGAGCGGTGAAGCTTTCTTT. It codes for CASSLRQSGEAFF.

This sequence joins TRBV7-3 and TRBJ2-1; 10 bases align to TRBD1. The CDR3 spans 14 residues. V shed 5 bases and J 10 bases; nucleotides not matched to a gene: 8. Germline V gene lookup returns CDR1 SGHTA and CDR2 FQGTGA. The CDR3: CASSTGTGVREQFF. The CDR3 DNA reads TGTGCCAGCAGCACCGGGACAGGGGTTAGAGAGCAGTTCTTC. Full variable domain (remainder filled in from reference TRBV7-3 and TRBJ2-1): GAGVSQTPSNKVTEKGKYVELRCDPISGHTALYWYRQSLGQGPEFLIYFQGTGAADDSGLPNDRFFAVRPEGSVSTLKIQRTERGDSAVYLCASSTGTGVREQFFGPGTRLTVL.

CDR3 nucleotide sequence: TGTGCCAGCAGAGAGGGATTCGGTGTCGGGAGTGTGGAGACCCAGTACTTC. Translating gives CASREGFGVGSVETQYF. The V call is TRBV28, the J call TRBJ2-5; possibly TRBD2 for D (6 bases). Per the germline V gene, CDR1 is MDHEN and CDR2 is SYDVKM. This CDR3 is 17 amino acids long. Trimming cost V 6 bases and J 5 bases, with 25 bases left between them.